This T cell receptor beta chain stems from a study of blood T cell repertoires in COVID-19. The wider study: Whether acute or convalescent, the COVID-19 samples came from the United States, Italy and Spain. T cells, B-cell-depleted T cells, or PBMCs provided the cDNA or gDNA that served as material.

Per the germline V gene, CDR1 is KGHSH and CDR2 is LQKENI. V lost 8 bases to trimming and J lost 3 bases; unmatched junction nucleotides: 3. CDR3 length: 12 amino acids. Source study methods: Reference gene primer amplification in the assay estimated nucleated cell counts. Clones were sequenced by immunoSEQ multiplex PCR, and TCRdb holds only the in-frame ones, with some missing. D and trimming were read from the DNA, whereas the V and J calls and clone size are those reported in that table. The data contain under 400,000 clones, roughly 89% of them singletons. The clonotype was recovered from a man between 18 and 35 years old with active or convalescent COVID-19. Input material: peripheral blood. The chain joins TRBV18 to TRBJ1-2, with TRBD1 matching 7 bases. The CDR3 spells CASRTGDYGYTF. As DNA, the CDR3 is TGTGCCAGCAGAACAGGGGACTATGGCTACACCTTC.